This T cell receptor beta chain was found in a study of blood T cell repertoires in COVID-19. This CDR3 has 15 amino acids. Germline V gene lookup returns CDR1 MNHEY and CDR2 SVGAGI. V dropped 3 bases and J dropped 8; count of bases not matched to a gene: 9. Produced via immunoSEQ multiplex PCR; TCRdb's table is partial and in-frame only. The sample gives some 240,000 clones, approximately 88% of which show up once; more than 8.5% is in the top ten. Sample: peripheral blood. The chain recombines TRBV6-5 with TRBJ1-4; the match to TRBD1 covers 7 bases. This receptor was taken from a woman aged 70-85 years with COVID-19, enrolled during active disease. The DNA of the CDR3 is TGTGCCAGCAGTTATACGACAGGGTTTAGGGAAAAACTGTTTTTT. Its protein product is CASSYTTGFREKLFF.